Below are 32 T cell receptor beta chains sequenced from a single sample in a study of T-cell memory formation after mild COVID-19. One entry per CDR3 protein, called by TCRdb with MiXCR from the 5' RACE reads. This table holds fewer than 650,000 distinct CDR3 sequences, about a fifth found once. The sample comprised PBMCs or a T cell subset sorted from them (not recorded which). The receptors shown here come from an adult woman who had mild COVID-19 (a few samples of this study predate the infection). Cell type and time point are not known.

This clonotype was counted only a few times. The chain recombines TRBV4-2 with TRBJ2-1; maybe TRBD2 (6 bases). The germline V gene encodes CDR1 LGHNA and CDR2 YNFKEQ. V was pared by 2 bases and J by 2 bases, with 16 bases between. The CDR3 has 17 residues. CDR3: CASSQFTGTDTYNEQFF. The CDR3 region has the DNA TGTGCCAGCAGCCAATTCACCGGGACTGACACCTACAATGAGCAGTTCTTC.

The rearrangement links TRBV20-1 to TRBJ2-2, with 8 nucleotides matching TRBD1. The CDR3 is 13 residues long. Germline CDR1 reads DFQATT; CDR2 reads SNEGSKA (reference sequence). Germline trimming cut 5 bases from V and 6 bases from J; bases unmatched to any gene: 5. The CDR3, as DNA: TGCAGTGCTGACAGGGGTTTAGCCGGGGAGCTGTTTTTT. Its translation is CSADRGLAGELFF.

As DNA, the CDR3 is TGTGCCAGCAGTCCGATTGGACAGGGGGCCTATGAGCAGTTCTTC. Its translation: CASSPIGQGAYEQFF. The chain employs TRBV27 and TRBJ2-1, with 11 bases matching TRBD1. The CDR3 is 15 residues long. Germline V gene lookup returns CDR1 MNHEY and CDR2 SMNVEV (reference sequence). Germline trimming cut 5 bases from V and 8 bases from J; bases unmatched to any gene: 8.

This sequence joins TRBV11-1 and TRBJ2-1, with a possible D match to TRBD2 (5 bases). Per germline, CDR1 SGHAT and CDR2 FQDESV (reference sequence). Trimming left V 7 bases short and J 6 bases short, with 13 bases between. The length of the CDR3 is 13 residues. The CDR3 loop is CASKGGDSNEQFF. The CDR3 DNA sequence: TGTGCCAGCAAAGGAGGAGACTCCAATGAGCAGTTCTTC.

Here the CDR3 DNA reads TGTGCCAGCAGCCCCAGGAGGGCCCTCGGTAGGGCCCAGCATTTT. It codes for CASSPRRALGRAQHF. The V and J genes are TRBV6-5 and TRBJ1-5; D gene unclear. Trimming pared 6 bases from V and 11 bases from J, leaving 23 bases between. CDR1 is MNHEY, CDR2 SVGAGI, per germline. The CDR3 sequence is 15 residues long.

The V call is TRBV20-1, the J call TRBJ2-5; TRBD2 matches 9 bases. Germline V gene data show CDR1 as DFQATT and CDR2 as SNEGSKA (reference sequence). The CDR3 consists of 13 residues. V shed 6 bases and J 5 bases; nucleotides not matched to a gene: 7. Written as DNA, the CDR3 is TGCAGTGCCCCTTCTAGCGGGGAGGAGACCCAGTACTTC. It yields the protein CSAPSSGEETQYF.

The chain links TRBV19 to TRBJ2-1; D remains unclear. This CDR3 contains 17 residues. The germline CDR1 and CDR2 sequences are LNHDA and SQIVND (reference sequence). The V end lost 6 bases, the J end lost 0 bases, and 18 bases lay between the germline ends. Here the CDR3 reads CASSWHYPAVSYNEQFF. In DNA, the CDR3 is TGTGCCAGTAGCTGGCACTACCCCGCCGTCTCCTACAATGAGCAGTTCTTC.

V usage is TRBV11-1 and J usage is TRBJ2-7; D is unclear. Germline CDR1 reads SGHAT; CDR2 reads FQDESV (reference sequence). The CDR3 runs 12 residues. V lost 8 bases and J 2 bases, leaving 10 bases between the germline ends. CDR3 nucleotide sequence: TGTGCCAGCTCGGATTCCACCTACGAGCAGTACTTC. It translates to CASSDSTYEQYF.

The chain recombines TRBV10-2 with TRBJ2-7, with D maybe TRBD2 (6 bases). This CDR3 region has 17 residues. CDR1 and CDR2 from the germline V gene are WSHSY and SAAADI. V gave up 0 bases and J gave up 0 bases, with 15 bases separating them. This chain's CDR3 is CASSESRSRLVSYEQYF. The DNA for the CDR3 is TGCGCCAGCAGTGAGTCCCGATCCCGACTAGTCTCCTACGAGCAGTACTTC.

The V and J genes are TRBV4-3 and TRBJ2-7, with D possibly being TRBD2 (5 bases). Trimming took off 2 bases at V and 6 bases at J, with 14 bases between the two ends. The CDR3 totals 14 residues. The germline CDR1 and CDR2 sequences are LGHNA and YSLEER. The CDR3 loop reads CASSQTEGMGEQYF. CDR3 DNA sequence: TGCGCCAGCAGCCAAACCGAGGGAATGGGCGAGCAGTACTTC.

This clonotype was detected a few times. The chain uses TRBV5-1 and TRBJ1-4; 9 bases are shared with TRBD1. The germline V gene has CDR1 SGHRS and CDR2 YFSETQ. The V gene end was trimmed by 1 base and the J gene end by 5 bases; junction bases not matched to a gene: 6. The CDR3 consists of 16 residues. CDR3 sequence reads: CASSLTGGGVNEKLFF. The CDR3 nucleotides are TGCGCCAGCAGCTTGACAGGGGGCGGCGTGAATGAAAAACTGTTTTTT.

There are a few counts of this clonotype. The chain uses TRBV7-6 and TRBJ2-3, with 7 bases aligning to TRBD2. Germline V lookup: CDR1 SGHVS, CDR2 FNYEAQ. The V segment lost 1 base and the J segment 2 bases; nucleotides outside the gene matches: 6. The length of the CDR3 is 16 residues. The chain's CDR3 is CASSLEPSGVTDTQYF. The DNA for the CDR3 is TGTGCCAGCAGCTTAGAACCTAGCGGAGTCACAGATACGCAGTATTTT. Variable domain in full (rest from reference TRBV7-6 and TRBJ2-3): GAGVSQSPRYKVTKRGQDVALRCDPISGHVSLYWYRQALGQGPEFLTYFNYEAQQDKSGLPNDRFSAERPEGSISTLTIQRTEQRDSAMYRCASSLEPSGVTDTQYFGPGTRLTVL.

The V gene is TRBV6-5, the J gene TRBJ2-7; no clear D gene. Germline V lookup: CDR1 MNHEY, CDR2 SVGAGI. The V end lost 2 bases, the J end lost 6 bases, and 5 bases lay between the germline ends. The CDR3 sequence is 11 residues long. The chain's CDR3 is CASSYPPEQYF. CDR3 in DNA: TGTGCCAGCAGTTACCCCCCCGAGCAGTACTTC.

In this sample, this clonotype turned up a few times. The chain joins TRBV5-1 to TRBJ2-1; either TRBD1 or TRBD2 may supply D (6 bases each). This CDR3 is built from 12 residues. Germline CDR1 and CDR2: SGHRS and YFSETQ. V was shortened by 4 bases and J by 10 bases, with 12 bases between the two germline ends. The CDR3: CASSAGGREQFF. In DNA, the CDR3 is TGCGCCAGCAGCGCCGGGGGCAGGGAGCAGTTCTTC.

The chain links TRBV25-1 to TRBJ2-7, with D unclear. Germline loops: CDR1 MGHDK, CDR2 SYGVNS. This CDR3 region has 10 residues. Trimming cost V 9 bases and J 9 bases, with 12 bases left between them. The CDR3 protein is CARFLSRQYF. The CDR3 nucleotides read TGTGCCAGATTTCTAAGTCGGCAGTACTTC.

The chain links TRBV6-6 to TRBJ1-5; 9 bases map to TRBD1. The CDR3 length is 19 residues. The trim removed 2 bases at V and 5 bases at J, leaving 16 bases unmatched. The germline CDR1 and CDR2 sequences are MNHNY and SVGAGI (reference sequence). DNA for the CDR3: TGTGCCAGCAGTTACCCGGGTAATAGAGGACAGGGGTTTGATCAGCCCCAGCATTTT. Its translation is CASSYPGNRGQGFDQPQHF.

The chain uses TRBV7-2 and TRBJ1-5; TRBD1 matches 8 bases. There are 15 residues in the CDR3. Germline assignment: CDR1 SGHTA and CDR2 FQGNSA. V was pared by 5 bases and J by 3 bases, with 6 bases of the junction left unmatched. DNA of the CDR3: TGTGCCAGCAGCGTCCGACAGGGGCCCAATCAGCCCCAGCATTTT. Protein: CASSVRQGPNQPQHF.

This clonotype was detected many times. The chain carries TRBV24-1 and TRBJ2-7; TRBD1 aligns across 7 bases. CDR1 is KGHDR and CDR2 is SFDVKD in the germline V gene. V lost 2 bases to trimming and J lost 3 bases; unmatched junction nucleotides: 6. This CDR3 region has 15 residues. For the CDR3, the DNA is TGTGCCACCAGTGATTCAGGCAGGGGGAGCTACGAGCAGTACTTC. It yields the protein CATSDSGRGSYEQYF.

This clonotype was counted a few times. The CDR3 spells CASSQRLAGGPDTQYF. CDR3 sequence (DNA): TGTGCCAGCAGCCAGAGACTAGCGGGGGGACCGGATACGCAGTATTTT. The chain has TRBV3-1 and TRBJ2-3, with 13 bases that match TRBD2. The CDR3 is 16 amino acids. Germline trimming cut 3 bases from V and 6 bases from J; bases unmatched to any gene: 6. Germline V gives CDR1 LGHDT, CDR2 YNNKEL (reference sequence).

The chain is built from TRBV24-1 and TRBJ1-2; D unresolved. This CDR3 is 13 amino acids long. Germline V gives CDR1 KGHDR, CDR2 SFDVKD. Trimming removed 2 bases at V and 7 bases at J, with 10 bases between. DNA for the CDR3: TGTGCCACCAGTGATTATCGGATGGGTGGCTACACCTTC. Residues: CATSDYRMGGYTF.

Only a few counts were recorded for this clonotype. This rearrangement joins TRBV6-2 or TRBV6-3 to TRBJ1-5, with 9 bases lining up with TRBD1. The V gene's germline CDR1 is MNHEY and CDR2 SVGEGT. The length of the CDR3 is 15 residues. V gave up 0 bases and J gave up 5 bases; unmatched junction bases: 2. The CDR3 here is CASSYSRTGDQPQHF. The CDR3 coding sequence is TGTGCCAGCAGTTACTCGAGGACAGGGGATCAGCCCCAGCATTTT.

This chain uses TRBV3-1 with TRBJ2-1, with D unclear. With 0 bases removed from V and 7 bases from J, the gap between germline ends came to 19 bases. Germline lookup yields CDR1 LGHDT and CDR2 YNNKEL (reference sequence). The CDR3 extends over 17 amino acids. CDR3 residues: CASSQDGPGAVWNEQFF. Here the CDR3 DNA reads TGTGCCAGCAGCCAAGATGGGCCTGGAGCTGTTTGGAATGAGCAGTTCTTC.

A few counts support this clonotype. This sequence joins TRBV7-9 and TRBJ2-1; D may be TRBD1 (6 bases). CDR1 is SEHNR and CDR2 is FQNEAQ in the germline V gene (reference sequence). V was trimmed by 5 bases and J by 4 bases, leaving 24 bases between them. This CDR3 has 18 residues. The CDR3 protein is CASSTQDRLDGAYNEQFF. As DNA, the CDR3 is TGTGCCAGCAGCACTCAAGACAGGTTGGACGGAGCATACAATGAGCAGTTCTTC.

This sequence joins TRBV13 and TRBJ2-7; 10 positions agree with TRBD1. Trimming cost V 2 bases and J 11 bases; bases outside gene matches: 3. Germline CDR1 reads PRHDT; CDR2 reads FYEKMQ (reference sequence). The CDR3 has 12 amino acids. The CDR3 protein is CASSLRDRGEYF. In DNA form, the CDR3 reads TGTGCCAGCAGCTTAAGGGACAGGGGAGAGTACTTC.

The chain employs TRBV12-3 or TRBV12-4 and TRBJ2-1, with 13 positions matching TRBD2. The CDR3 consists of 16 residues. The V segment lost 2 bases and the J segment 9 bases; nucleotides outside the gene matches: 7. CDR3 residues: CASSLPQLAGGGEQFF. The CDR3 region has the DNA TGTGCCAGCAGTTTACCCCAACTAGCGGGGGGGGGTGAGCAGTTCTTC.

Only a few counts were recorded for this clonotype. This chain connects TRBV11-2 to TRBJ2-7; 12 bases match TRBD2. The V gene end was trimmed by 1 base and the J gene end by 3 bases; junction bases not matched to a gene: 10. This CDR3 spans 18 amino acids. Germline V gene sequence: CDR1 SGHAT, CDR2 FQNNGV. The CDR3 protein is CASSLVVPLAGGLYEQYF. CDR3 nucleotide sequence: TGTGCCAGCAGCTTAGTCGTCCCACTAGCGGGAGGACTCTACGAGCAGTACTTC.

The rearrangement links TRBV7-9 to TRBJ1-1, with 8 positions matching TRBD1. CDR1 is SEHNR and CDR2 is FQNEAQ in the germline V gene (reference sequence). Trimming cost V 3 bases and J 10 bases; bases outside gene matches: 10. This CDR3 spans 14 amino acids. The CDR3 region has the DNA TGTGCCAGCAGCTTCGGGACAGGATTCGGTGGAGCTTTCTTT. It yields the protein CASSFGTGFGGAFF.

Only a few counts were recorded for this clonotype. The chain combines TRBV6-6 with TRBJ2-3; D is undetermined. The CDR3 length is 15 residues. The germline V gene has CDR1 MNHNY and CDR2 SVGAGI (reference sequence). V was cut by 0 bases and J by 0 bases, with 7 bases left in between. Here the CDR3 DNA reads TGTGCCAGCAGTTACTCGGCAGATAGCACAGATACGCAGTATTTT. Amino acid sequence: CASSYSADSTDTQYF.

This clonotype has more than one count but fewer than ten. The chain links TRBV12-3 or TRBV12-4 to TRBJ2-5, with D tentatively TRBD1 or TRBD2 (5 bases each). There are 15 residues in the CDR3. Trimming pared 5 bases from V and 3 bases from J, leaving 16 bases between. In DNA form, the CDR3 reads TGTGCCAGCAGTCAGCCCGGGACGTTAGAAGAGACCCAGTACTTC. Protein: CASSQPGTLEETQYF.

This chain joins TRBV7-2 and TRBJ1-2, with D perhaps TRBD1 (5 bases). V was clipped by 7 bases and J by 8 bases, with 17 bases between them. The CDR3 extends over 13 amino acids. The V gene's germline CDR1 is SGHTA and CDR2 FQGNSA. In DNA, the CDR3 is TGTGCCAGCACCCCCGACAGACCTCGGGGCTACACCTTC. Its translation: CASTPDRPRGYTF.

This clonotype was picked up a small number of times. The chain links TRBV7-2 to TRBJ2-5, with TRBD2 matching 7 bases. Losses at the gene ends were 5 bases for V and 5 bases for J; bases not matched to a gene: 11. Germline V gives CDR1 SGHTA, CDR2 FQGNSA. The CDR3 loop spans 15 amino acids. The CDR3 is CASSRDYSAGETQYF. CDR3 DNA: TGTGCCAGCAGCCGGGACTATTCTGCGGGTGAGACCCAGTACTTC.

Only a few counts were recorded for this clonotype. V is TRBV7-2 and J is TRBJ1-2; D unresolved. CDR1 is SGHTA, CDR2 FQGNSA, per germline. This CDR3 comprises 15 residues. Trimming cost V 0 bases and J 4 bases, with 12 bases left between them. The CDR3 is CASSLAVGGGYGYTF. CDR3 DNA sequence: TGTGCCAGCAGCTTAGCAGTTGGAGGCGGCTATGGCTACACCTTC.